These 21 T cell receptor beta chains were all obtained from the same sample, sequenced in a study of shared clonotypes between healthy human individuals. Assay used: immunoSEQ multiplex PCR; TCRdb lists only in-frame clones, some missing. Of about 2.4 million clones in the sample, more than 90% were seen once. Sequencing was done on a sample of naive CD4+ T cells sorted from blood. Subset meaning: CD45RA+ positively selected. These receptors were taken from a man younger than 35 in good health.

V is TRBV10-3 and J is TRBJ2-3; tentatively, D is TRBD1 (6 bases). CDR3 length equals 15 residues. V lost 5 bases and J lost 1, with 13 bases in between. The germline V gene has CDR1 ENHRY and CDR2 SYGVKD. The CDR3 here is CAISMQGKGTDTQYF. For the CDR3, the DNA is TGTGCCATCAGTATGCAGGGGAAGGGCACAGATACGCAGTATTTT.

This sequence joins TRBV5-1 and TRBJ1-2; 7 bases line up with TRBD1. The CDR3 has 18 amino acids. Looked up from germline, CDR1 is SGHRS and CDR2 is YFSETQ. V lost 4 bases to trimming and J lost 5 bases; unmatched junction nucleotides: 20. For the CDR3, the DNA is TGCGCCAGCAGCCCCGTAGATTTGGAGGGGGCCTCCCAATATGGCTACACCTTC. This gives the protein CASSPVDLEGASQYGYTF.

The chain couples TRBV5-6 to TRBJ1-3; D uncertain. Trimming shortened V by 0 bases and J by 0 bases, and 13 bases separated the two germline ends. Germline CDR1 and CDR2: SGHDT and YYEEEE. The length of the CDR3 is 17 residues. This chain's CDR3 is CASSLGGLVSSGNTIYF. Written as DNA, the CDR3 is TGTGCCAGCAGCTTGGGCGGGTTAGTGAGCTCTGGAAACACCATATATTTT.

Details on this clone: The identical CDR3 is also encoded by other nucleotide sequences in the sample. This rearrangement joins TRBV5-4 to TRBJ1-4; D may be TRBD1 (5 bases). Germline values: CDR1 SGHNT, CDR2 YYREEE (reference sequence). The V end was cut by 0 bases, the J end by 5 bases, with 11 bases between. The CDR3 extends over 15 amino acids. The CDR3 nucleotides read TGTGCCAGCAGCTTGGGGGGGACGGCGAATGAAAAACTGTTTTTT. Translation gives CASSLGGTANEKLFF.

The rearrangement joins TRBV2 to TRBJ2-3; the D is unclear. Trimming left V 8 bases short and J 5 bases short, with 14 bases between. Germline V gene lookup returns CDR1 SNHLY and CDR2 FYNNEI. The CDR3 contains 13 residues. CDR3 protein: CASGQRLLDTQYF. CDR3 DNA sequence: TGTGCCAGCGGGCAGCGACTTCTAGATACGCAGTATTTT. The variable domain in full, completed from reference TRBV2 and TRBJ2-3, reads EPEVTQTPSHQVTQMGQEVILRCVPISNHLYFYWYRQILGQKVEFLVSFYNNEISEKSEIFDDQFSVERPDGSNFTLKIRSTKLEDSAMYFCASGQRLLDTQYFGPGTRLTVL.

Of note for this clone: This specimen includes other DNA sequences encoding the same CDR3. The chain combines TRBV6-5 with TRBJ2-7, with TRBD1 matching over 8 bases. The CDR3 spans 13 residues. In germline, CDR1 is MNHEY, CDR2 SVGAGI. Trimming at V came to 5 bases and at J to 3 bases, leaving 3 bases not matched to a gene. CDR3 protein: CASSRQGNYEQYF. In nucleotides, the CDR3 is TGTGCCAGCAGTAGACAGGGGAACTACGAGCAGTACTTC.

The chain employs TRBV7-9 and TRBJ2-7; tentatively, D is TRBD2 (5 bases). Germline V CDR1 and CDR2: SEHNR, FQNEAQ (reference sequence). V was pared by 0 bases and J by 0 bases, with 9 bases between. The CDR3 is 15 residues long. CDR3 amino acids: CASSLAGASSYEQYF. For the CDR3, the DNA is TGTGCCAGCAGCTTAGCGGGAGCCAGCTCCTACGAGCAGTACTTC.

The chain links TRBV10-1 to TRBJ2-2, with D tentatively TRBD1 (5 bases). The CDR3 spans 14 residues. Germline CDR1 is WNHNN and CDR2 is SYGVQD (reference sequence). V gave up 3 bases and J gave up 4 bases, with 9 bases separating them. The CDR3 bases are TGCGCCAGCAGTGACAGCGACAGCACCGGGGAGCTGTTTTTT. This codes for CASSDSDSTGELFF.

This chain connects TRBV5-1 to TRBJ2-7; 14 positions agree with TRBD2. The germline gives CDR1 SGHRS, CDR2 YFSETQ. CDR3 length: 15 residues. V shed 3 bases, J shed 5 bases, and the junction held 4 bases outside the gene matches. The CDR3 loop is CASSSGTSGSHEQYF. The CDR3 DNA sequence: TGCGCCAGCAGCTCTGGGACTAGCGGGAGCCACGAGCAGTACTTC.

This chain links TRBV6-1 with TRBJ1-5; 8 bases fit TRBD1. Germline V gene sequence: CDR1 MNHNS, CDR2 SASEGT. The CDR3 is made up of 16 amino acids. V shed 4 bases and J 2 bases; nucleotides not matched to a gene: 7. CDR3 loop: CASSGGTGQGNQPQHF. The DNA of the CDR3 is TGTGCCAGCAGTGGCGGGACGGGACAGGGCAATCAGCCCCAGCATTTT.

The chain has TRBV9 and TRBJ2-5, with D perhaps TRBD2 (5 bases). V was clipped by 7 bases and J by 5 bases, with 15 bases between them. CDR1 is SGDLS and CDR2 is YYNGEE in the germline V gene. The CDR3 is made up of 13 amino acids. This chain's CDR3 is CASRRLGDETQYF. The DNA of the CDR3 is TGTGCCAGCCGGAGGTTGGGTGATGAGACCCAGTACTTC.

CDR3: CASSPPGRAENEQFF. As DNA, the CDR3 is TGTGCCAGCTCACCACCTGGCAGGGCTGAAAATGAGCAGTTCTTC. J is TRBJ2-1 and V is TRBV18, with TRBD1 as a possible D gene (5 bases). The germline V and J ends were trimmed by 0 bases and 7 bases, with 13 bases remaining between them. The CDR3 covers 15 residues. In germline, CDR1 is KGHSH, CDR2 LQKENI.

The chain recombines TRBV5-1 with TRBJ2-7, with a weak D call TRBD1 (8 bases). Germline V lookup: CDR1 SGHRS, CDR2 YFSETQ. The CDR3 consists of 14 residues. Trimming removed 4 bases from V and 3 bases from J, with 14 bases in between. CDR3 amino acids: CASSITGGVYEQYF. The CDR3, as DNA: TGCGCCAGCAGCATTACAGGGGGGGTCTACGAGCAGTACTTC. Full variable domain (rest looked up from reference TRBV5-1 and TRBJ2-7): KAGVTQTPRYLIKTRGQQVTLSCSPISGHRSVSWYQQTPGQGLQFLFEYFSETQRNKGNFPGRFSGRQFSNSRSEMNVSTLELGDSALYLCASSITGGVYEQYFGPGTRLTVT.

The chain has TRBV25-1 and TRBJ1-1, with no clear D. Trimming stripped 6 bases from V and 0 bases from J, with 5 bases between. The CDR3 contains 12 residues. Per germline, CDR1 MGHDK and CDR2 SYGVNS. Here the CDR3 DNA reads TGTGCCAGCAGGAACATGAACACTGAAGCTTTCTTT. Its protein is CASRNMNTEAFF. Complete variable domain (other parts from reference TRBV25-1 and TRBJ1-1): EADIYQTPRYLVIGTGKKITLECSQTMGHDKMYWYQQDPGMELHLIHYSYGVNSTEKGDLSSESTVSRIRTEHFPLTLESARPSHTSQYLCASRNMNTEAFFGQGTRLTVV.

DNA for the CDR3: TGTGCCAGCAGCCGGACTAGCCTCAATGAGCAGTTCTTC. It yields the protein CASSRTSLNEQFF. V usage is TRBV7-9 and J usage is TRBJ2-1, with 8 bases that match TRBD2. Germline V gene data show CDR1 as SEHNR and CDR2 as FQNEAQ (reference sequence). V shed 5 bases, J shed 6 bases, and the junction held 3 bases outside the gene matches. The CDR3 is 13 residues long.

The V and J genes are TRBV28 and TRBJ2-3, with 15 bases fitting TRBD2. The germline CDR1 and CDR2 sequences are MDHEN and SYDVKM. The CDR3 contains 18 residues. The V gene end was trimmed by 1 base and the J gene end by 4 bases; junction bases not matched to a gene: 6. The DNA for the CDR3 is TGTGCCAGCAGTTTATCCGGGACTAGCGGGAGGAAGGCAGATACGCAGTATTTT. Amino acids: CASSLSGTSGRKADTQYF.

The chain couples TRBV7-8 to TRBJ1-2; D not certain. The CDR3 runs to 12 residues. In germline, CDR1 is SGHVS, CDR2 FQNEAQ. With 6 bases removed from V and 8 bases from J, the gap between germline ends came to 13 bases. This CDR3 is CASSGPTRGYTF. CDR3 bases: TGTGCCAGCAGTGGCCCAACGAGGGGCTACACCTTC.

The chain links TRBV5-4 to TRBJ2-5; perhaps TRBD2 as D (6 bases). The germline V and J ends were trimmed by 5 bases and 4 bases, with 18 bases remaining between them. This CDR3 has 15 residues. The germline CDR1 and CDR2 sequences are SGHNT and YYREEE (reference sequence). The CDR3 here is CASRLTELGGETQYF. In DNA, the CDR3 is TGTGCCAGCAGATTGACAGAATTGGGAGGAGAGACCCAGTACTTC.

The chain carries TRBV18 and TRBJ1-4; 7 bases are shared with TRBD1. Germline values: CDR1 KGHSH, CDR2 LQKENI. This CDR3 region has 18 residues. V was pared by 2 bases and J by 0 bases, with 9 bases of the junction left unmatched. The CDR3 nucleotides read TGTGCCAGCTCACCATCGGGACAGATATTTGCAACTAATGAAAAACTGTTTTTT. Its protein product is CASSPSGQIFATNEKLFF. Drawing the rest from reference TRBV18 and TRBJ1-4, the complete variable domain is NAGVMQNPRHLVRRRGQEARLRCSPMKGHSHVYWYRQLPEEGLKFMVYLQKENIIDESGMPKERFSAEFPKEGPSILRIQQVVRGDSAAYFCASSPSGQIFATNEKLFFGSGTQLSVL.

The rearrangement joins TRBV15 to TRBJ2-3; no firm D call. Germline V CDR1 and CDR2: LNHNV, YYDKDF (reference sequence). The length of the CDR3 is 13 residues. The V end lost 0 bases, the J end lost 8 bases, and 9 bases lay between the germline ends. DNA of the CDR3: TGTGCCACCAGCAGAGATGTTGCCAGTACGCAGTATTTT. Translated, it gives CATSRDVASTQYF.

This chain connects TRBV4-1 to TRBJ2-5; TRBD1 matches at 8 bases. The DNA matches TRBJ2-7 better at its end, which makes the J call doubtful. CDR3 length: 16 residues. Germline V CDR1 and CDR2: MGHRA, YSYEKL. This CDR3 reads CASSQGARQGSYEQYF. The DNA for the CDR3 is TGCGCCAGCAGCCAAGGAGCGAGACAGGGGTCCTACGAGCAGTACTTC.